This TCR beta chain was documented in a study of cytomegalovirus exposure and HLA in healthy donors. Findings and limits, study-wide: An ancestry cluster, one associated with Asian ancestry, reportedly showed fewer N-insertions than the approximately 670-donor mean in a later analysis.

From germline, CDR1 is MDHEN and CDR2 SYDVKM. CDR3 length: 16 amino acids. The germline V and J ends were trimmed by 2 bases and 5 bases, with 16 bases remaining between them. A word on this clone: The antigen remains unidentified.

PCR involved 60 Vbeta and 13 Jbeta primers. Sequenced by immunoSEQ multiplex PCR; TCRdb stores in-frame clones only, minus some. The data show 150,000 to 200,000 clones, around three quarters seen once. The V call is TRBV28, the J call TRBJ2-1; D possibly corresponds to TRBD2 (5 bases). Sequencing was done on a sample of PBMCs. This sequence originates from a woman aged 45-65 years in good health and CMV-seronegative. CDR3 sequence reads: CASSLMSGIPNNEQFF. CDR3 nucleotides: TGTGCCAGCAGTTTAATGAGCGGAATCCCTAACAATGAGCAGTTCTTC.